This TCR beta chain emerged from a study of T cell clonality in common variable immunodeficiency. General study results and limits: Reportedly, TCR beta sequences from common variable immunodeficiency showed fewer deletions and N-nucleotide insertions.

CDR3 length: 15 amino acids. Germline-derived CDR1 and CDR2 are LNHDA and SQIVND (reference sequence). Trimming removed 3 bases from V and 3 bases from J; junction bases left unmatched: 4. Many counts were recorded for this clone. Its antigen is unknown. The CDR3 end falls 3 residues outside the read, so it is completed with the germline J gene. Assay used: immunoSEQ multiplex PCR; TCRdb lists only in-frame clones, some missing. The repertoire yields 35,000 to 50,000 clones, none seen only once; the top ten contain roughly 0.66%. This rearrangement joins TRBV19 to TRBJ2-1; 8 nucleotides line up with TRBD2. Sample: peripheral blood mononuclear cells. The receptor was isolated from a person between 18 and 69 years old in good health. Here the CDR3 reads CASSIEGTSYNEQFF. The CDR3 DNA, read in part, is TGTGCCAGTAGTATTGAGGGGACTAGCTACAATGAG.